The 2 T cell receptor beta chains given below trace back to one sample, sequenced in a study of blood T cells in healthy people across ages. For the second PCR, which ran for about 6 to 12 cycles, a sample-barcoded 5' primer and a J-beta primer mix were used. Each CDR3 protein is one row after TCRdb ran MiXCR on the 5' RACE reads. The sample has 750,000 to 950,000 distinct CDR3 sequences; under 30% are singletons. The same sample was also studied in work on T cells of mothers and their children.

Sequenced: blood. Receptors were obtained from a boy between 5 and 17 years old in good health.

The chain combines TRBV2 with TRBJ2-5; D may be TRBD1 (5 bases). Germline CDR1 reads SNHLY; CDR2 reads FYNNEI. Trimming removed 10 bases at V and 0 bases at J, with 12 bases between. The CDR3 extends over 13 amino acids. As DNA, the CDR3 is TGTGCCACCGACAAGGGGAACCAAGAGACCCAGTACTTC. Its translation is CATDKGNQETQYF.

The V gene is TRBV2, the J gene TRBJ2-3; D not resolved. CDR3 length equals 12 residues. V lost 5 bases and J 5 bases, leaving 8 bases between the germline ends. CDR1 SNHLY and CDR2 FYNNEI come from the germline V gene. CDR3 amino acids: CASSRSKDTQYF. CDR3 in DNA: TGTGCCAGCAGTCGGAGTAAAGATACGCAGTATTTT.